This T cell receptor (beta chain) was obtained from a study of ipilimumab plus nivolumab after autologous stem cell transplantation. Study at large: Median doses per patient: a few ipilimumab, about eight nivolumab.

The CDR3 contains 13 residues. Germline trimming cut 3 bases from V and 6 bases from J; bases unmatched to any gene: 5. Germline V gene lookup returns CDR1 SGHRS and CDR2 YFSETQ. TCRdb's copy holds only in-frame clones and misses some; the assay was immunoSEQ multiplex PCR. The sample has 43,000 or so clones, about 88% seen once. The specimen comprised PBMCs, sampled in a trial of ipilimumab plus nivolumab as post-transplant consolidation. The sequence derives from a male donor with multiple myeloma. The chain joins TRBV5-1 to TRBJ1-2, with 7 bases lining up with TRBD1. The CDR3 DNA follows: TGCGCCAGCAGCTCACAGGGGATCGATGGCTACACCTTC. Protein sequence: CASSSQGIDGYTF.